This is a list of T cell receptor beta chains from one sample in a study of T cell responses to AZD1222 COVID-19 vaccine. Profiling relied on immunoSEQ multiplex PCR, and the TCRdb table lists in-frame clones only, not all of them. The sample lists 150,000 or so clones; more than 90% were seen once. Specimen: peripheral blood, collected 28 days after the second AZD1222 dose. These receptors came from an adult who received the AZD1222 COVID-19 vaccine. Both conserved end residues are part of each CDR3. The D gene is left open where the match is weak. Some rows have no size entry. The others give once, few or many, or a class for an expanded clone.

CDR3 protein: CASSPAGSPNEQYF
CDR3 DNA: TGCGCCAGCAGCCCGGCGGGCAGCCCCAACGAGCAGTACTTC
D gene: -
J gene: TRBJ2-7
CDR3 length: 14
clone size: -
V gene: TRBV5-1

CDR3 protein: CASRVSGGAGYGYTF
CDR3 DNA: TGCGCCAGCAGGGTCTCAGGGGGCGCGGGCTATGGCTACACCTTC
D gene: TRBD1
J gene: TRBJ1-2
CDR3 length: 15
clone size: -
V gene: TRBV5-1

CDR3 protein: CASSYSWGNYGYTF
CDR3 DNA: TGTGCCAGCAGTTACTCGTGGGGAAACTATGGCTACACCTTC
D gene: -
J gene: TRBJ1-2
CDR3 length: 14
clone size: -
V gene: TRBV6-5

CDR3 protein: CASSQSNSYEQYF
CDR3 DNA: TGTGCCAGCAGCCAATCGAACAGTTACGAGCAGTACTTC
D gene: -
J gene: TRBJ2-7
CDR3 length: 13
clone size: -
V gene: TRBV3-1/TRBV3-2

CDR3 protein: CATSRGINQPQHF
CDR3 DNA: TGTGCCACCAGCAGGGGGATCAATCAGCCCCAGCATTTT
D gene: -
J gene: TRBJ1-5
CDR3 length: 13
clone size: -
V gene: TRBV15

CDR3 protein: CASSRQGAGTEAFF
CDR3 DNA: TGTGCCAGCTCTCGACAGGGGGCGGGCACTGAAGCTTTCTTT
D gene: TRBD1
J gene: TRBJ1-1
CDR3 length: 14
clone size: -
V gene: TRBV18

CDR3 protein: CASSESRAGGSEQYF
CDR3 DNA: TGCGCCAGCAGTGAGTCAAGGGCAGGGGGCTCCGAGCAGTACTTC
D gene: TRBD1
J gene: TRBJ2-7
CDR3 length: 15
clone size: few
V gene: TRBV10-1

CDR3 protein: CATSRDRDGEKLFF
CDR3 DNA: TGTGCCACCAGCAGGGACCGGGATGGAGAAAAACTGTTTTTT
D gene: -
J gene: TRBJ1-4
CDR3 length: 14
clone size: -
V gene: TRBV15

CDR3 protein: CASSLSTPDQNYGYTF
CDR3 DNA: TGTGCCAGCAGTTTATCCACTCCTGACCAAAACTATGGCTACACCTTC
D gene: -
J gene: TRBJ1-2
CDR3 length: 16
clone size: -
V gene: TRBV28

CDR3 protein: CASLAGGFTGELFF
CDR3 DNA: TGTGCCAGCCTAGCGGGGGGATTCACCGGGGAGCTGTTTTTT
D gene: TRBD2
J gene: TRBJ2-2
CDR3 length: 14
clone size: -
V gene: TRBV7-2

CDR3 protein: CASLLRGGQGNGYTF
CDR3 DNA: TGTGCCAGCCTGCTCCGAGGTGGACAGGGAAATGGCTACACCTTC
D gene: TRBD1
J gene: TRBJ1-2
CDR3 length: 15
clone size: -
V gene: TRBV5-6

CDR3 protein: CASSLAGQGSEQFF
CDR3 DNA: TGTGCCAGCAGCTTGGCAGGACAGGGATCTGAGCAGTTCTTC
D gene: TRBD1
J gene: TRBJ2-1
CDR3 length: 14
clone size: -
V gene: TRBV5-5

CDR3 protein: CASRRDRLDTQYF
CDR3 DNA: TGTGCCAGCAGAAGGGACAGGCTGGATACGCAGTATTTT
D gene: TRBD1
J gene: TRBJ2-3
CDR3 length: 13
clone size: -
V gene: TRBV2

CDR3 protein: CASSLKTSGYTF
CDR3 DNA: TGTGCCAGCAGTTTAAAGACCTCTGGCTACACCTTC
D gene: -
J gene: TRBJ1-2
CDR3 length: 12
clone size: -
V gene: TRBV28

CDR3 protein: CASRTRQASEAFF
CDR3 DNA: TGTGCCAGCAGAACTAGACAGGCATCCGAAGCTTTCTTT
D gene: -
J gene: TRBJ1-1
CDR3 length: 13
clone size: -
V gene: TRBV3-1/TRBV3-2

CDR3 protein: CASSGDGNQPQHF
CDR3 DNA: TGTGCCAGCTCCGGGGACGGAAATCAGCCCCAGCATTTT
D gene: -
J gene: TRBJ1-5
CDR3 length: 13
clone size: -
V gene: TRBV6-5

CDR3 protein: CASRVTSGVVNEQFF
CDR3 DNA: TGTGCCAGCAGGGTGACTAGCGGGGTAGTCAATGAGCAGTTCTTC
D gene: TRBD2
J gene: TRBJ2-1
CDR3 length: 15
clone size: -
V gene: TRBV28

CDR3 protein: CASSQGSLGTRPTF
CDR3 DNA: TGTGCCAGCAGCCAAGGGAGTTTGGGAACCCGGCCCACCTTC
D gene: -
J gene: TRBJ1-2
CDR3 length: 14
clone size: -
V gene: TRBV4-2

CDR3 protein: CASSQPVTSGYTGELFF
CDR3 DNA: TGTGCCAGCAGCCAGCCAGTGACTAGCGGATACACCGGGGAGCTGTTTTTT
D gene: TRBD2
J gene: TRBJ2-2
CDR3 length: 17
clone size: -
V gene: TRBV28

CDR3 protein: CALSRVAGELFF
CDR3 DNA: TGTGCCCTATCGCGCGTCGCCGGGGAGCTGTTTTTT
D gene: -
J gene: TRBJ2-2
CDR3 length: 12
clone size: -
V gene: TRBV2

CDR3 protein: CASSLVDGSGYTF
CDR3 DNA: TGTGCCAGCAGCTTAGTTGACGGGTCAGGCTACACCTTC
D gene: -
J gene: TRBJ1-2
CDR3 length: 13
clone size: -
V gene: TRBV7-9

CDR3 protein: CASSVGDQQYF
CDR3 DNA: TGTGCCAGCAGCGTAGGGGACCAGCAGTATTTT
D gene: -
J gene: TRBJ2-3
CDR3 length: 11
clone size: -
V gene: TRBV9

CDR3 protein: CASSPQRGDTGELFF
CDR3 DNA: TGTGCCAGCAGTCCCCAGCGGGGGGACACCGGGGAGCTGTTTTTT
D gene: TRBD2
J gene: TRBJ2-2
CDR3 length: 15
clone size: -
V gene: TRBV27

CDR3 protein: CASSPDTSSYNSPLHF
CDR3 DNA: TGCGCCAGCAGCCCCGACACGAGCTCCTATAATTCACCCCTCCACTTT
D gene: -
J gene: TRBJ1-6
CDR3 length: 16
clone size: -
V gene: TRBV5-1

CDR3 protein: CASSIDRVENSPLHF
CDR3 DNA: TGTGCCAGTAGTATCGACAGGGTTGAAAATTCACCCCTCCACTTT
D gene: TRBD1
J gene: TRBJ1-6
CDR3 length: 15
clone size: -
V gene: TRBV19

CDR3 protein: CAISESGGTNTGELFF
CDR3 DNA: TGTGCCATCAGTGAGTCAGGGGGGACAAACACCGGGGAGCTGTTTTTT
D gene: -
J gene: TRBJ2-2
CDR3 length: 16
clone size: -
V gene: TRBV10-3

CDR3 protein: CASSYGTSGKQETQYF
CDR3 DNA: TGTGCCAGCAGTTACGGGACTAGCGGCAAACAAGAGACCCAGTACTTC
D gene: TRBD2
J gene: TRBJ2-5
CDR3 length: 16
clone size: -
V gene: TRBV6-5

CDR3 protein: CASSTRTIRGDTQYF
CDR3 DNA: TGCGCCAGCAGTACTAGGACTATACGGGGCGATACGCAGTATTTT
D gene: -
J gene: TRBJ2-3
CDR3 length: 15
clone size: -
V gene: TRBV5-1

CDR3 protein: CASSDIGRSGYTF
CDR3 DNA: TGTGCCAGCAGTGACATCGGACGTTCTGGCTACACCTTC
D gene: -
J gene: TRBJ1-2
CDR3 length: 13
clone size: once
V gene: TRBV2

CDR3 protein: CAGQADTSYNSPLHF
CDR3 DNA: TGTGCCGGGCAGGCCGACACCTCCTATAATTCACCCCTCCACTTT
D gene: -
J gene: TRBJ1-6
CDR3 length: 15
clone size: -
V gene: TRBV6-5

CDR3 protein: CASSLFGTGLYEQYF
CDR3 DNA: TGTGCCAGCAGCTTATTTGGGACAGGACTTTACGAGCAGTACTTC
D gene: TRBD1
J gene: TRBJ2-7
CDR3 length: 15
clone size: -
V gene: TRBV7-9